The 2 T cell receptor beta chains presented below share a single source sample, sequenced in a study of T cell repertoires in cytomegalovirus infection. TCRdb re-called the reads with MiXCR, one entry per CDR3 protein. The sample lists roughly 320,000 distinct CDR3 sequences, around 9.5% occurring once. The sample comprised PBMCs. The receptors were gathered from a human donor in good health (CMV status not recorded). Some clones in this sample may be carry-over from other donors' samples.

This clonotype was seen many times. The chain combines TRBV11-2 with TRBJ2-3, with a weak D call TRBD2 (6 bases). This CDR3 spans 15 amino acids. Trimming removed 0 bases from V and 7 bases from J, with 14 bases in between. In germline, CDR1 is SGHAT, CDR2 FQNNGV. CDR3 bases: TGTGCCAGCAGCTTAGAATTCAACAGCGGGCATACGCAGTATTTT. Protein product: CASSLEFNSGHTQYF.

In its sample, this clonotype was seen a few times. This sequence joins TRBV20-1 and TRBJ2-3; 8 bases agree with TRBD1. The CDR3 length is 14 residues. In germline, CDR1 is DFQATT, CDR2 SNEGSKA (reference sequence). Trimming took 5 bases from V and 1 from J; bases not matched to a gene: 5. CDR3 DNA sequence: TGCAGTGCTTTCCCGGGACAGGGCACAGATACGCAGTATTTT. This gives the protein CSAFPGQGTDTQYF.